This TCR beta chain is from a study of blood T cell repertoires in COVID-19. Study-wide background: T cells, B-cell-depleted T cells, or PBMCs supplied cDNA or gDNA.

The V and J ends lost 0 bases and 1 base, in that order; junction bases with no gene match: 8. This CDR3 is built from 19 residues. Germline V gene data show CDR1 as SGHRS and CDR2 as YFSETQ. Profiling relied on immunoSEQ multiplex PCR, and the TCRdb table lists in-frame clones only, not all of them. The sample has over 100,000 clones, roughly 87% seen once. Material for sequencing was peripheral blood. This chain uses TRBV5-1 with TRBJ1-3; 12 nucleotides align to TRBD1. This clonotype originated in a man older than 75 with acute or convalescent COVID-19. The CDR3: CASSLAGTGQGASGNTIYF. Here the CDR3 DNA reads TGCGCCAGCAGCTTGGCCGGGACGGGACAGGGGGCTTCTGGAAACACCATATATTTT. The full variable domain, completed using reference TRBV5-1 and TRBJ1-3, is KAGVTQTPRYLIKTRGQQVTLSCSPISGHRSVSWYQQTPGQGLQFLFEYFSETQRNKGNFPGRFSGRQFSNSRSEMNVSTLELGDSALYLCASSLAGTGQGASGNTIYFGEGSWLTVV.